A selection of T cell receptor beta chains follows, all from one sample in a study of post-analysis software for immune sequencing data. Using its own MiXCR run on the PCR reads, TCRdb lists one record per CDR3 protein. The sample contains around 500,000 distinct CDR3 sequences, 34% of which appear only once. The sequenced sample was blood. Receptor source: a girl under 18 with multiple sclerosis. The CDR3 runs from the conserved cysteine through the conserved F or W. Fields, in order: V gene, J gene, D gene, clone size, CDR3 DNA, CDR3 protein. A D gene is named only where the DNA matches it firmly. Size tells how often a clone was seen (once, few, many) or the class of an expanded clone, and some rows leave it out.

v_gene: TRBV6-5
j_gene: TRBJ2-5
d_gene: NA
abundance: NA
CDR3nt: TGTGCCAGCAGTTACTCAACAGGGATTCAAGGGACCCAGTACTTC
CDR3aa: CASSYSTGIQGTQYF

v_gene: TRBV5-1
j_gene: TRBJ2-3
d_gene: NA
abundance: many
CDR3nt: TGCGCCAGCAGCTTAGGGGGGGCGGACCCTGATACGCAGTATTTT
CDR3aa: CASSLGGADPDTQYF

v_gene: TRBV6-1
j_gene: TRBJ2-3
d_gene: NA
abundance: NA
CDR3nt: TGTGCCAGCAGTGAAGTGGGGGCAACAGATACGCAGTATTTT
CDR3aa: CASSEVGATDTQYF

v_gene: TRBV12-3/TRBV12-4
j_gene: TRBJ2-2
d_gene: NA
abundance: few
CDR3nt: TGTGCCAGCATCACCGACAGTAACACCGGGGAGCTGTTTTTT
CDR3aa: CASITDSNTGELFF

v_gene: TRBV6-1
j_gene: TRBJ1-2
d_gene: NA
abundance: few
CDR3nt: TGTGCCAGCAGTGACAGCTTTGCGGGCTTGGATGGCTACACCTTC
CDR3aa: CASSDSFAGLDGYTF

v_gene: TRBV7-9
j_gene: TRBJ1-1
d_gene: TRBD1
abundance: NA
CDR3nt: TGTGCCGGCAGCTTAGTCTTCCGAGGGGGCCCTGAAGCTTTCTTT
CDR3aa: CAGSLVFRGGPEAFF

v_gene: TRBV7-3
j_gene: TRBJ2-1
d_gene: NA
abundance: NA
CDR3nt: TGTGCCAGCAGCCCACAGGGCGCGACTTACAATGAGCAGTTCTTC
CDR3aa: CASSPQGATYNEQFF

v_gene: TRBV7-2
j_gene: TRBJ2-3
d_gene: NA
abundance: NA
CDR3nt: TGTGCCAACAGCACTCAGGGGCCCGGCGGAGATACGCAGTATTTT
CDR3aa: CANSTQGPGGDTQYF

v_gene: TRBV7-6
j_gene: TRBJ2-7
d_gene: NA
abundance: few
CDR3nt: TGTGCCAGCAGCTTTGGGCCTCGGGACGAGCAGTACTTC
CDR3aa: CASSFGPRDEQYF

v_gene: TRBV18
j_gene: TRBJ2-5
d_gene: TRBD2
abundance: NA
CDR3nt: TGTGCCAGCTCACCAAGAGGGACTAGCGGGATAGAGACCCAGTACTTC
CDR3aa: CASSPRGTSGIETQYF

v_gene: TRBV12-3/TRBV12-4
j_gene: TRBJ1-2
d_gene: NA
abundance: NA
CDR3nt: TGTGCCAGCAGTTTGTACACGGACGGAGCTAACTATGGCTACACCTTC
CDR3aa: CASSLYTDGANYGYTF

v_gene: TRBV5-1
j_gene: TRBJ1-5
d_gene: NA
abundance: NA
CDR3nt: TGCGCCAGCAGCTTGGCCGAGGGCCAGCCCCAGCATTTT
CDR3aa: CASSLAEGQPQHF

v_gene: TRBV6-1
j_gene: TRBJ1-2
d_gene: TRBD1
abundance: NA
CDR3nt: TGTGCCAGCAACCCCGGGACAGCCAACTATGGCTACACCTTC
CDR3aa: CASNPGTANYGYTF

v_gene: TRBV5-5
j_gene: TRBJ2-5
d_gene: NA
abundance: NA
CDR3nt: TGTGCCAGCAGCTTCACGGACAGCGGGGTAGAGACCCAGTACTTC
CDR3aa: CASSFTDSGVETQYF

v_gene: TRBV29-1
j_gene: TRBJ2-5
d_gene: NA
abundance: NA
CDR3nt: TGCAGCGTTGAGTCGCAGCAAGAGACCCAGTACTTC
CDR3aa: CSVESQQETQYF

v_gene: TRBV11-2
j_gene: TRBJ1-5
d_gene: NA
abundance: few
CDR3nt: TGTGCCAGCAGCCGGATTATGAGCCACACTCAGCCCCAGCATTTT
CDR3aa: CASSRIMSHTQPQHF

v_gene: TRBV6-1
j_gene: TRBJ2-1
d_gene: NA
abundance: NA
CDR3nt: TGTGCCAGCAGCCGGACATGGGGCGATGAGCAGTTCTTC
CDR3aa: CASSRTWGDEQFF

v_gene: TRBV10-1
j_gene: TRBJ2-1
d_gene: NA
abundance: NA
CDR3nt: TGCGCCAGCAGTGATGAGCCCGGGAAGGATGAGCAGTTCTTC
CDR3aa: CASSDEPGKDEQFF

v_gene: TRBV27
j_gene: TRBJ1-2
d_gene: TRBD1
abundance: few
CDR3nt: TGTGCCAGCATGGAATTGGGGACAGGGAACCTCTATGGCTACACCTTC
CDR3aa: CASMELGTGNLYGYTF

v_gene: TRBV25-1
j_gene: TRBJ1-2
d_gene: TRBD1
abundance: few
CDR3nt: TGTGCCAGCAGTGCGGTAGGGACAGGGGGCGGATATGGCTACACCTTC
CDR3aa: CASSAVGTGGGYGYTF

v_gene: TRBV6-1
j_gene: TRBJ2-5
d_gene: TRBD2
abundance: few
CDR3nt: TGTGCCAGCAGTGAACGGCTAGCGGGGGGTACGCAAGAGACCCAGTACTTC
CDR3aa: CASSERLAGGTQETQYF

v_gene: TRBV20-1
j_gene: TRBJ1-1
d_gene: NA
abundance: NA
CDR3nt: TGCAGTGCTAGATTCGGGGCGTTGACTGAAGCTTTCTTT
CDR3aa: CSARFGALTEAFF